One and the same sample provided the 27 T cell receptor beta chains below, sequenced in a study of cytomegalovirus exposure and HLA in healthy donors (dated by TCRdb to about 2017). Preparation of the library involved the immunoSEQ multiplex PCR assay. A mixture of 60 forward primers for TCR Vbeta segments and 13 reverse primers for TCR Jbeta segments was used in the multiplex PCR. Entries here come from immuneACCESS through TCRdb and include only in-frame sequences with V and J called. Some clones fail to appear in such tables; in the studies checked, an unresolved V gene covers under half of the shortfall, and the cause of the remainder is unknown. In all, the sample holds approximately 160,000 clones, and less than 65% of those were seen once. In total, the top ten clones hold 3% of the sample. The sequencing sample was made of PBMCs. The receptors originated from a woman aged 25-40 years in good health and CMV-seropositive.

In this sample, this clone turned up a few times. V gene TRBV5-4 combines with J gene TRBJ2-7, with no clear D. Germline CDR1 SGHNT, CDR2 YYREEE (reference sequence). This CDR3 region has 14 residues. Between the trimmed V and J ends, which lost 2 bases and 1 base, there was a span of 10 bases. The CDR3 DNA is TGTGCCAGCAGCTTTTCTACGGTATCCTACGAGCAGTACTTC. Residues: CASSFSTVSYEQYF.

The rearrangement joins TRBV11-3 to TRBJ2-1; 9 nucleotides agree with TRBD2. The CDR3 covers 16 residues. V lost 5 bases and J lost 2; bases outside the gene matches: 7. Germline V gene sequence: CDR1 SGHNT, CDR2 YENEEA. The CDR3: CASSLVAGVPYNEQFF. The CDR3 DNA is TGTGCCAGCAGCCTGGTAGCGGGAGTGCCCTACAATGAGCAGTTCTTC.

This chain links TRBV2 with TRBJ2-5; TRBD2 aligns across 7 bases. This CDR3 has 14 residues. V trimming: 2 bases; J trimming: 5 bases; junction bases outside the gene matches: 5. Germline assignment: CDR1 SNHLY and CDR2 FYNNEI. The CDR3 here is CASSETSGGETQYF. Written as DNA, the CDR3 is TGTGCCAGCAGTGAAACTTCCGGGGGGGAGACCCAGTACTTC.

For the CDR3, the DNA is TGTGCCAGCAGCCGTCGACTAGCGGACCAGGGGGATACGCAGTATTTT. Amino acid sequence: CASSRRLADQGDTQYF. The genes are TRBV7-2 and TRBJ2-3; 9 positions match TRBD2. Trimming cost V 5 bases and J 6 bases; bases outside gene matches: 12. This CDR3 is built from 16 residues. Germline CDR1 and CDR2: SGHTA and FQGNSA.

This chain uses TRBV29-1 with TRBJ1-2; D unclear. V lost 5 bases and J lost 4, with 11 bases in between. Germline-derived CDR1 and CDR2 are SQVTM and ANQGSEA. The CDR3 is 12 residues long. CDR3 nucleotide sequence: TGCAGCGTTCATGAGGATATCTATGGCTACACCTTC. It is translated as CSVHEDIYGYTF. The entire variable domain, with the rest obtained from reference TRBV29-1 and TRBJ1-2, is as follows: SAVISQKPSRDICQRGTSLTIQCQVDSQVTMMFWYRQQPGQSLTLIATANQGSEATYESGFVIDKFPISRPNLTFSTLTVSNMSPEDSSIYLCSVHEDIYGYTFGSGTRLTVV.

This clone was counted a single time. The chain joins TRBV9 to TRBJ1-1; TRBD1 agrees at 11 bases. With 3 bases clipped from V and 4 bases from J, the junction kept 5 bases outside the gene matches. There are 15 residues in the CDR3. Germline V lookup: CDR1 SGDLS, CDR2 YYNGEE. CDR3 protein: CASSDTGTGGTEAFF. Written as DNA, the CDR3 is TGTGCCAGCAGCGATACCGGGACAGGGGGCACTGAAGCTTTCTTT.

The chain uses TRBV16 and TRBJ1-6, with D possibly matching TRBD1 (5 bases). The CDR3 is 14 amino acids. V lost 1 base, J lost 7 bases, and 8 bases lay in between. Germline CDR1 and CDR2: KGHSY and FQNENV. This CDR3 reads CASSQWQGNSPLHF. The CDR3 region has the DNA TGTGCCAGCAGCCAATGGCAGGGAAATTCACCCCTCCACTTT. Full variable domain (remainder filled in from reference TRBV16 and TRBJ1-6): GEEVAQTPKHLVRGEGQKAKLYCAPIKGHSYVFWYQQVLKNEFKFLISFQNENVFDETGMPKERFSAKCLPNSPCSLEIQATKLEDSAVYFCASSQWQGNSPLHFGNGTRLTVT.

This clone came up a few times. This chain connects TRBV19 to TRBJ2-5; perhaps TRBD2 as D (6 bases). The CDR3 has 13 residues. Trimming cost V 7 bases and J 4 bases, with 13 bases left between them. The germline gives CDR1 LNHDA, CDR2 SQIVND (reference sequence). The CDR3 DNA is TGTGCCAGTAAAGAGGGGAGGAGAGAGACCCAGTACTTC. Amino acids: CASKEGRRETQYF.

The chain has TRBV7-7 and TRBJ2-5, with a possible D match to TRBD1 (5 bases). The CDR3 is 13 residues long. Germline V gene lookup returns CDR1 SSHAT and CDR2 FNYEAQ (reference sequence). V dropped 1 base and J dropped 2 bases, with 5 bases sitting between them. The CDR3 coding sequence is TGTGCCAGCAGCTTAGGACAGCAAGAGACCCAGTACTTC. Encoded protein: CASSLGQQETQYF.

The chain carries TRBV29-1 and TRBJ2-5; 11 nucleotides agree with TRBD2. J lost 1 base, V lost 8 bases, and 6 bases had no gene match. This CDR3 is 14 amino acids long. From germline, CDR1 is SQVTM and CDR2 ANQGSEA. CDR3 protein: CSSFSGGVQETQYF. The CDR3 bases are TGCAGCTCCTTTAGCGGGGGGGTCCAAGAGACCCAGTACTTC.

The chain joins TRBV7-2 to TRBJ2-1; 8 bases map to TRBD2. Trimming at V came to 5 bases and at J to 4 bases, leaving 10 bases not matched to a gene. There are 16 residues in the CDR3. CDR1 is SGHTA, CDR2 FQGNSA, per germline. CDR3 amino acids: CASSPRGLGDYNEQFF. The CDR3 bases are TGTGCCAGCAGCCCAAGGGGACTAGGGGATTACAATGAGCAGTTCTTC.

The chain couples TRBV5-1 to TRBJ2-3, with D perhaps TRBD2 (6 bases). CDR3 length: 13 residues. V lost 6 bases to trimming and J lost 4 bases, with 12 bases between them. The germline gives CDR1 SGHRS, CDR2 YFSETQ. In DNA form, the CDR3 reads TGCGCCAGCATGGTCCCGGGGGCAGATACGCAGTATTTT. Protein sequence: CASMVPGADTQYF.

The V gene is TRBV2, the J gene TRBJ2-7; weak D call: TRBD1 (6 bases). Germline CDR1 reads SNHLY; CDR2 reads FYNNEI. The germline V and J ends were trimmed by 1 base and 4 bases, with 14 bases remaining between them. This CDR3 spans 15 amino acids. The DNA for the CDR3 is TGTGCCAGCAGTGAAGGTGGTCCAGGGGTATACGAGCAGTACTTC. Translating it yields CASSEGGPGVYEQYF.

V usage is TRBV6-1 and J usage is TRBJ1-3, with TRBD1 matching 9 bases. The germline CDR1 and CDR2 sequences are MNHNS and SASEGT. CDR3 length equals 15 residues. V shed 7 bases, J shed 8 bases, and the junction held 12 bases outside the gene matches. CDR3 nucleotides: TGTGCCAGCACCCAGACCGGGACAGGGAGTGACACCATATATTTT. The encoded protein is CASTQTGTGSDTIYF.

This clone was picked up a small number of times. CDR3 in DNA: TGTGCCAGCAGCCAAGCTGCGGGAGCTGGGACAGATACGCAGTATTTT. It codes for CASSQAAGAGTDTQYF. The gene calls are TRBV4-2 and TRBJ2-3; 7 positions match TRBD2. The CDR3 consists of 16 residues. Germline V gives CDR1 LGHNA, CDR2 YNFKEQ. V was pared by 1 base and J by 3 bases, with 7 bases of the junction left unmatched.

V usage is TRBV18 and J usage is TRBJ2-2; D is perhaps TRBD1 (6 bases). This CDR3 is 15 amino acids long. Trimming pared 3 bases from V and 1 base from J, leaving 9 bases between. Germline V gene sequence: CDR1 KGHSH, CDR2 LQKENI. CDR3 sequence: CASSPLQGNTGELFF. The CDR3 DNA reads as TGTGCCAGCTCACCTCTACAGGGGAACACCGGGGAGCTGTTTTTT.

This clone was counted a few times. V is TRBV11-1 and J is TRBJ2-7; tentative D call: TRBD2 (5 bases). The CDR3 spans 14 residues. The germline CDR1 and CDR2 sequences are SGHAT and FQDESV (reference sequence). V was pared by 5 bases and J by 3 bases, with 14 bases between. The CDR3: CASSPLDFFYEQYF. The CDR3 coding sequence is TGTGCCAGCAGCCCACTGGACTTTTTCTACGAGCAGTACTTC.

The chain carries TRBV18 and TRBJ2-5, with D maybe TRBD1 (6 bases). Germline-derived CDR1 and CDR2 are KGHSH and LQKENI. The CDR3 consists of 13 residues. V was clipped by 7 bases and J by 3 bases, with 12 bases between them. CDR3 coding DNA: TGTGCCAGCTGCCGGAACAGGGAAGAGACCCAGTACTTC. Amino acid sequence: CASCRNREETQYF.

The chain recombines TRBV18 with TRBJ2-2, with a tentative D call TRBD1 (5 bases). The CDR3 is 15 residues long. Between the trimmed V and J ends, which lost 4 bases and 2 bases, there was a span of 11 bases. Germline V gene sequence: CDR1 KGHSH, CDR2 LQKENI. The CDR3 protein is CASSQQGVNTGELFF. The DNA for the CDR3 is TGTGCCAGCTCACAACAAGGGGTTAACACCGGGGAGCTGTTTTTT.

The table lists this clone with a few counts. The CDR3 loop reads CASAAGLSEKLFF. For the CDR3, the DNA is TGCGCCAGCGCCGCAGGGTTGTCGGAAAAACTGTTTTTT. This chain joins TRBV4-1 and TRBJ1-4, with D possibly matching TRBD1 (5 bases). The CDR3 consists of 13 residues. V gave up 8 bases and J gave up 8 bases, with 15 bases separating them. Germline V CDR1 and CDR2: MGHRA, YSYEKL.

V usage is TRBV10-3 and J usage is TRBJ1-3; D might be TRBD1 (6 bases). This CDR3 has 15 amino acids. V gave up 4 bases and J gave up 0 bases, with 10 bases separating them. Germline values: CDR1 ENHRY, CDR2 SYGVKD. Written as DNA, the CDR3 is TGTGCCATCAGTGGCCGGGACACCTCTGGAAACACCATATATTTT. It encodes CAISGRDTSGNTIYF.

The gene calls are TRBV19 and TRBJ1-6; 11 positions match TRBD1. Germline assignment: CDR1 LNHDA and CDR2 SQIVND (reference sequence). Germline trimming cut 6 bases from V and 6 bases from J; bases unmatched to any gene: 4. The CDR3 is 15 residues long. CDR3 protein: CASRLGQGANSPLHF. In DNA, the CDR3 is TGTGCCAGTAGGCTCGGACAGGGGGCTAATTCACCCCTCCACTTT.

The chain uses TRBV10-1 and TRBJ2-3; TRBD1 might be the D (5 bases). V dropped 4 bases and J dropped 0 bases, with 11 bases sitting between them. Germline values: CDR1 WNHNN, CDR2 SYGVQD (reference sequence). The length of the CDR3 is 15 residues. CDR3 nucleotides: TGCGCCAGCAGTGGGGGCCAAGCAAGCACAGATACGCAGTATTTT. This sequence encodes CASSGGQASTDTQYF.

The chain links TRBV7-6 to TRBJ2-1, with 7 bases identical to TRBD2. Per germline, CDR1 SGHVS and CDR2 FNYEAQ. This CDR3 spans 14 amino acids. V lost 3 bases to trimming and J lost 4 bases; unmatched junction nucleotides: 3. The CDR3 protein is CASSLTGGYNEQFF. Written as DNA, the CDR3 is TGTGCCAGCAGCTTGACGGGAGGATACAATGAGCAGTTCTTC. Variable domain in full (rest from reference TRBV7-6 and TRBJ2-1): GAGVSQSPRYKVTKRGQDVALRCDPISGHVSLYWYRQALGQGPEFLTYFNYEAQQDKSGLPNDRFSAERPEGSISTLTIQRTEQRDSAMYRCASSLTGGYNEQFFGPGTRLTVL.

In its sample, this clone was seen a few times. The chain recombines TRBV5-4 with TRBJ2-5; 10 bases line up with TRBD2. In germline, CDR1 is SGHNT, CDR2 YYREEE (reference sequence). The CDR3 length is 17 residues. Trimming removed 1 base from V and 5 bases from J; junction bases left unmatched: 11. The CDR3 DNA is TGTGCCAGCAGCTTGAAGTCCCTAGCGGGAGTATTGGAGACCCAGTACTTC. Encoded protein: CASSLKSLAGVLETQYF.

The chain links TRBV6-5 to TRBJ2-5; 7 bases align to TRBD2. The J call is uncertain, as TRBJ2-7 better fits the DNA end. This CDR3 has 11 amino acids. Germline V gives CDR1 MNHEY, CDR2 SVGAGI. The CDR3 spells CATYGGYEQYF. Here the CDR3 DNA reads TGTGCCACCTACGGGGGGTACGAGCAGTACTTC.

The chain links TRBV6-5 to TRBJ1-1, with D unresolved. The CDR3 has 13 residues. Germline CDR1 reads MNHEY; CDR2 reads SVGAGI. V lost 0 bases to trimming and J lost 3 bases, with 5 bases between them. The CDR3 is CASSYSRDTEAFF. The CDR3 coding sequence is TGTGCCAGCAGTTACTCCCGGGACACTGAAGCTTTCTTT.